This T cell receptor beta chain comes out of a study of identical twins. This clonotype has a count of ten or more. Trimming took 4 bases from V and 7 from J, leaving 15 bases between them. The CDR3 spans 14 residues. Germline lookup yields CDR1 SGHRS and CDR2 YFSETQ. Addition of a universal primer site occurred through template switching, and cDNA carried unique molecular identifiers. MiXCR, applied by TCRdb to the 5' RACE reads, yields one record per CDR3 protein. This table has approximately 230,000 distinct CDR3 sequences, under 8.5% appearing once. The same specimen was also included in a second study, on T cells expressing NK-cell markers. That work adds: Repertoire data for TCR beta were derived from sorted T cells (CD3+CD56+NKG2C+, CD3+CD56+NKG2C- and CD3+CD56-NKG2C+). Dominant NKG2C+ clonotypes in six donors made up about 1.0-7.5% of CD8+ T cells. Questions lingered over whether expanded NKG2C+ T cell clones were HCMV-specific.

The sequence was collected from a woman younger than 35 in good health. Sequenced material: CD8+ T cells sorted from blood. The genes are TRBV5-1 and TRBJ1-5; D is possibly TRBD1 (5 bases). CDR3 sequence (DNA): TGCGCCAGCAGCATATATCCCGGGGGGCAGCCCCAGCATTTT. It encodes CASSIYPGGQPQHF.